Listed below are T cell receptor beta chains from one sample, sequenced in a study of blood T cell repertoires in COVID-19. Produced via immunoSEQ multiplex PCR; TCRdb's table is partial and in-frame only. The sample lists under 50,000 clones, less than 85% seen once, with around 25% in the top ten. Sequencing was performed on peripheral blood. The source of these receptors is a man between 65 and 85 years old with acute or convalescent COVID-19. Each CDR3 is given with its conserved first and last residue. D genes are given only for firm matches. Clone size is stated in some rows and not others, as once, few, many or a class when expanded.

size	D	V	J	CDR3	DNA
-	-	TRBV6-5	TRBJ1-2	CASSPGVSYGYTF	TGTGCCAGCAGCCCGGGAGTCTCCTATGGCTACACCTTC
once	-	TRBV24-1	TRBJ2-7	CATSETGYEQYF	TGTGCCACCAGTGAGACAGGTTACGAGCAGTACTTC
-	TRBD1	TRBV28	TRBJ2-3	CASSLGTEPTDTQYF	TGTGCCAGCAGTTTAGGGACAGAGCCCACAGATACGCAGTATTTT
-	TRBD2	TRBV7-9	TRBJ2-5	CASSSAGTSGPMQTQYF	TGTGCCAGCAGCTCAGCGGGGACTAGCGGGCCCATGCAGACCCAGTACTTC
-	TRBD2	TRBV4-1	TRBJ2-2	CASSHPPGLGAGELFF	TGCGCCAGCAGCCATCCTCCGGGACTAGGTGCCGGGGAGCTGTTTTTT
-	-	TRBV2	TRBJ1-5	CASRKGQFSNQPQHF	TGTGCCAGCAGGAAAGGACAGTTTAGCAATCAGCCCCAGCATTTT
-	TRBD2	TRBV18	TRBJ2-1	CASSPLAVHEQFF	TGTGCCAGCTCACCGCTAGCGGTGCATGAGCAGTTCTTC
-	TRBD1	TRBV9	TRBJ2-7	CASSVSGTGLDEQYF	TGTGCCAGCAGCGTCTCCGGGACAGGGTTGGACGAGCAGTACTTC
-	TRBD1	TRBV2	TRBJ2-5	CASRLGQALETQYF	TGTGCCAGCAGACTTGGACAGGCCTTGGAGACCCAGTACTTC
-	-	TRBV6-2/TRBV6-3	TRBJ1-2	CASSNGVLSGYTF	TGTGCCAGCAGCAACGGGGTCCTCTCTGGCTACACCTTC
-	-	TRBV25-1	TRBJ1-6	CASQTLGSPLHF	TGTGCCAGCCAGACTCTGGGTTCACCCCTCCACTTT
-	-	TRBV27	TRBJ2-7	CASSPRDITHEQYF	TGTGCCAGCAGTCCCCGGGACATCACCCACGAGCAGTACTTC
few	TRBD1	TRBV5-1	TRBJ2-4	CASSQATGGGIQYF	TGCGCCAGCAGCCAAGCTACAGGGGGCGGCATTCAGTACTTC
-	-	TRBV19	TRBJ1-6	CASSITGNSPLHF	TGTGCCAGTAGTATTACAGGGAATTCACCCCTCCACTTT
few	TRBD2	TRBV4-2	TRBJ2-7	CASSQTSGRGLREQYF	TGTGCCAGCAGCCAAACTAGCGGCAGGGGACTACGCGAGCAGTACTTC
-	-	TRBV29-1	TRBJ1-3	CSVRVSGNTIYF	TGCAGCGTCCGGGTCTCTGGAAACACCATATATTTT
-	TRBD1	TRBV24-1	TRBJ1-5	CATTSGQGDQPQHF	TGTGCCACCACCTCGGGACAGGGGGACCAGCCCCAGCATTTT
-	-	TRBV19	TRBJ1-1	CASSITGLLDTEAFF	TGTGCCAGTAGTATAACGGGACTCCTGGACACTGAAGCTTTCTTT